This entry is about one T cell receptor (beta chain). The CDR3 runs to 18 residues. V lost 2 bases and J lost 0, with 16 bases in between. Germline V gene sequence: CDR1 KGHDR, CDR2 SFDVKD. In the original analysis: For nucleated cells, counts were estimated from reference gene primer amplification. TCRdb's copy holds only in-frame clones and misses some; the assay was immunoSEQ multiplex PCR. That table supplies the V and J calls and clone size; D and trimming were determined from the DNA. Counted here are more than 150,000 clones, less than 85% occurring once; the ten biggest clones make up roughly 13%. This sample stems from a study of blood T cell repertoires in COVID-19. In the study overall: COVID-19 samples collected from the United States, Italy and Spain covered acute and convalescent phases. Sources were T cells, B-cell-depleted T cells, or PBMCs; the material itself was cDNA or gDNA.

What was sequenced was peripheral blood. J is TRBJ1-5 and V is TRBV24-1; a weak D match, TRBD1 (6 bases). The clonotype originates from a man in his fifties who had recovered from COVID-19. For the CDR3, the DNA is TGTGCCACCAGTGATTCAACCTTGGGACAACATAGCAATCAGCCCCAGCATTTT. Translation gives CATSDSTLGQHSNQPQHF.